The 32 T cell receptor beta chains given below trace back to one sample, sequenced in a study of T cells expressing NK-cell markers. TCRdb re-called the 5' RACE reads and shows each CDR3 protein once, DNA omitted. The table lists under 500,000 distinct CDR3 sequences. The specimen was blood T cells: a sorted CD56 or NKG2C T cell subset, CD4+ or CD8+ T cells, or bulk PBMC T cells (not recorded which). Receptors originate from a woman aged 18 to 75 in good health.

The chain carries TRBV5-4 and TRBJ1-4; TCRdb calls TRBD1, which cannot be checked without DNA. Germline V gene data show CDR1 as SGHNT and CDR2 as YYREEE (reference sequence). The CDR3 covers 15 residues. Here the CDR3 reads CASSLEGAINEKLFF.

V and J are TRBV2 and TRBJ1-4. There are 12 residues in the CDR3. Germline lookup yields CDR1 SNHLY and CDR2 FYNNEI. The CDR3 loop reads CAITGLYEKLFF. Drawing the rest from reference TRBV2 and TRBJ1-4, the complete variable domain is EPEVTQTPSHQVTQMGQEVILRCVPISNHLYFYWYRQILGQKVEFLVSFYNNEISEKSEIFDDQFSVERPDGSNFTLKIRSTKLEDSAMYFCAITGLYEKLFFGSGTQLSVL.

This CDR3 is CASSAGGSYEQYF. V usage is TRBV5-1 and J usage is TRBJ2-7. Germline values: CDR1 SGHRS, CDR2 YFSETQ. The CDR3 has 13 residues.

The CDR3 reads CASSPTGGLIHEQYF. The J gene is TRBJ2-7, the V gene TRBV7-3; TCRdb indicates TRBD1, and absent DNA this call remains unverified. The length of the CDR3 is 15 residues. The germline gives CDR1 SGHTA, CDR2 FQGTGA.

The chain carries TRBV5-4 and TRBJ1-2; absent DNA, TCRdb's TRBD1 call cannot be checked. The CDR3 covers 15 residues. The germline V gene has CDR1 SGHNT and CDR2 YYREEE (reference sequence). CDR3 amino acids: CASRYGQGFSYGYTF.

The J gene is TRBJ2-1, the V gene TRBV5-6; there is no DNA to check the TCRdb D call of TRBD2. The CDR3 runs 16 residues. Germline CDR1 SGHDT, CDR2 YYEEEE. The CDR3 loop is CASSLVWRGGVNEQFF. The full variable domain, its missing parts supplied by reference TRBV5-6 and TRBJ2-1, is DAGVTQSPTHLIKTRGQQVTLRCSPKSGHDTVSWYQQALGQGPQFIFQYYEEEERQRGNFPDRFSGHQFPNYSSELNVNALLLGDSALYLCASSLVWRGGVNEQFFGPGTRLTVL.

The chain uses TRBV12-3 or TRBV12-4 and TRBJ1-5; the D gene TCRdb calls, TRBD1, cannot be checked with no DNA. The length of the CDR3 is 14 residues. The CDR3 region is CASSLGGQYRPQHF.

CDR3 loop: CSVRFPWWGYYNSPLHF. The chain is built from TRBV29-1 and TRBJ1-6. The length of the CDR3 is 17 residues. CDR1 and CDR2 from the germline V gene are SQVTM and ANQGSEA.

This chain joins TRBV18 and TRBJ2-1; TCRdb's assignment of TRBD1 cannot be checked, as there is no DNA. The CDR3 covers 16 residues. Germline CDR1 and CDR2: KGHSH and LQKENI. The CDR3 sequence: CASSPPRGGDYNEQFF.

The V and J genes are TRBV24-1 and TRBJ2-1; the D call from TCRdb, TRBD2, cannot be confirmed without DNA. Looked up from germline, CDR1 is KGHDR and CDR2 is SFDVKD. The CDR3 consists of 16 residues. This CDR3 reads CATSDGVSGDPNEQFF.

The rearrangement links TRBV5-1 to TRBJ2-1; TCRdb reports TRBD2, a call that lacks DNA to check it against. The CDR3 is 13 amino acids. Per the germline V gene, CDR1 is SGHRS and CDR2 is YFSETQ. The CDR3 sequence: CASRSGLYNEQFF.

CDR3 amino acids: CASSLTSGRGTGELFF. The rearrangement uses TRBV7-2 and TRBJ2-2; the D call from TCRdb, TRBD2, cannot be confirmed without DNA. This CDR3 has 16 residues. In germline, CDR1 is SGHTA, CDR2 FQGNSA.

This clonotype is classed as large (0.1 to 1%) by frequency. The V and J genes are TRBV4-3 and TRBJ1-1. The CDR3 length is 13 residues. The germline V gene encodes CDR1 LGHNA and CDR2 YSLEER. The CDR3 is CASSQEAESEAFF.

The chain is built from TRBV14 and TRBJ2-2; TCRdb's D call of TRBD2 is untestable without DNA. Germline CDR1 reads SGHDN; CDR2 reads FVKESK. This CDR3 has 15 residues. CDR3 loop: CASSTRTSPTGELFF.

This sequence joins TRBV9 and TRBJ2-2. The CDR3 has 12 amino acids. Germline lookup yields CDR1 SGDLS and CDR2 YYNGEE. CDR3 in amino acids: CASSHSTGELFF.

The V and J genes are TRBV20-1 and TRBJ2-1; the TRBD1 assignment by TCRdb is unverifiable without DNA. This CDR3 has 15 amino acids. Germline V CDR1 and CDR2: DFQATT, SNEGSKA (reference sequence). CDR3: CSARVRGFTYNEQFF.

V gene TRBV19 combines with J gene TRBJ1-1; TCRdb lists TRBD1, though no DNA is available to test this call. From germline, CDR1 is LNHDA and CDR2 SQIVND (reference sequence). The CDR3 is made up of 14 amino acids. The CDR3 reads CASSLGQVPTEAFF.

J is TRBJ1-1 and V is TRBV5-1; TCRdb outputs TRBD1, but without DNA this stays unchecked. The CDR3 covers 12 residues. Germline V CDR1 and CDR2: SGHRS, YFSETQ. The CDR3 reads CASSFEGAEAFF. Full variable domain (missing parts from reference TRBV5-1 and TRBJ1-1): KAGVTQTPRYLIKTRGQQVTLSCSPISGHRSVSWYQQTPGQGLQFLFEYFSETQRNKGNFPGRFSGRQFSNSRSEMNVSTLELGDSALYLCASSFEGAEAFFGQGTRLTVV.

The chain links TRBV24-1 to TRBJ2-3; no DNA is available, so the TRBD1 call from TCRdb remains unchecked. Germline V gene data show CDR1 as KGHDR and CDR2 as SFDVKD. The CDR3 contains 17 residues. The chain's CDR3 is CATSDRGPGGGTDTQYF.

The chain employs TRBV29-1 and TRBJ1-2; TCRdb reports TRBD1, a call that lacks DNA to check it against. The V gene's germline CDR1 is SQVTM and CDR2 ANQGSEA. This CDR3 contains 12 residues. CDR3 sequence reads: CSVPGGYYGYTF. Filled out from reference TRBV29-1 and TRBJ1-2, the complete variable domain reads SAVISQKPSRDICQRGTSLTIQCQVDSQVTMMFWYRQQPGQSLTLIATANQGSEATYESGFVIDKFPISRPNLTFSTLTVSNMSPEDSSIYLCSVPGGYYGYTFGSGTRLTVV.

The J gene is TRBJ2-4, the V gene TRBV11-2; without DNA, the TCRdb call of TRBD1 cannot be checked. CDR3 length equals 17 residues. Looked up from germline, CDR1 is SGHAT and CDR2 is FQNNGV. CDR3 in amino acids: CASSWGWTGGEENIQYF. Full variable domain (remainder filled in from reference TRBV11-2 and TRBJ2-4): EAGVAQSPRYKIIEKRQSVAFWCNPISGHATLYWYQQILGQGPKLLIQFQNNGVVDDSQLPKDRFSAERLKGVDSTLKIQPAKLEDSAVYLCASSWGWTGGEENIQYFGAGTRLSVL.

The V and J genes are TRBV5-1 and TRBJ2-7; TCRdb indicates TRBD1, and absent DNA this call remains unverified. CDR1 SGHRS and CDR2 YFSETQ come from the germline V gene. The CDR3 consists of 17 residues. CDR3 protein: CASSVGDRTSSTYEQYF.

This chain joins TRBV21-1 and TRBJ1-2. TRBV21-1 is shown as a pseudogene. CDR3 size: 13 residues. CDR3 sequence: CARVALPNYGYTF.

The CDR3 reads CSFNRGPQETQYF. This chain uses TRBV29-1 with TRBJ2-5; the TRBD1 assignment by TCRdb is unverifiable without DNA. The V gene's germline CDR1 is SQVTM and CDR2 ANQGSEA. This CDR3 has 13 residues.

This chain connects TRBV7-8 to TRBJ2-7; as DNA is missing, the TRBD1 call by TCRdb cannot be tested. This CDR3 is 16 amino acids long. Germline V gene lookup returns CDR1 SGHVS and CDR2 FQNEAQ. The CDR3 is CASSLRDRERRYEQYF.

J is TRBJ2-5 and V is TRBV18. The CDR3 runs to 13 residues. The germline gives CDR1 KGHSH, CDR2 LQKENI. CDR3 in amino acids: CASSPQGGETQYF.

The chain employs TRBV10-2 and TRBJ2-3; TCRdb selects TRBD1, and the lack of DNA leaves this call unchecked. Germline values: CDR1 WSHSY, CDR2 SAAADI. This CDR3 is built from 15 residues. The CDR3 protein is CASIRDRGSGDTQYF.

The CDR3 protein is CASHPAPGQGWPSGNTIYF. The rearrangement uses TRBV4-2 and TRBJ1-3; the TRBD1 assignment by TCRdb is unverifiable without DNA. Per the germline V gene, CDR1 is LGHNA and CDR2 is YNFKEQ. This CDR3 is 19 amino acids long.

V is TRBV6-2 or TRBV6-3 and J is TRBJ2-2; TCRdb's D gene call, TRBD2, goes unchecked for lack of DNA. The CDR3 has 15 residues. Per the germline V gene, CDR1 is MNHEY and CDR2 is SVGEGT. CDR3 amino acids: CASTFSGRATGELFF.

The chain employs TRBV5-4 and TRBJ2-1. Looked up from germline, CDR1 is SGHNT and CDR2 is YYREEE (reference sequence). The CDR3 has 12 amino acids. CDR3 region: CASSLEQIEQFF.

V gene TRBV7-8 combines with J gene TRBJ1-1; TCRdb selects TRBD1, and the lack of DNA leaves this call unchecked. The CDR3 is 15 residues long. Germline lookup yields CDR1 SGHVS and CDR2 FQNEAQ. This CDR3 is CASSFRTPGFTEAFF.

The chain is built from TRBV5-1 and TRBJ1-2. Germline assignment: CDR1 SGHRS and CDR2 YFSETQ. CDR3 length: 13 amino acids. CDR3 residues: CASSLDRLEGYTF. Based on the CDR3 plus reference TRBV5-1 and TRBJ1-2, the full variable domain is KAGVTQTPRYLIKTRGQQVTLSCSPISGHRSVSWYQQTPGQGLQFLFEYFSETQRNKGNFPGRFSGRQFSNSRSEMNVSTLELGDSALYLCASSLDRLEGYTFGSGTRLTVV.